This T cell receptor (beta chain) is from a study of shared T cell receptors in the human thymus (dated by TCRdb to the early 2020s). Notes on the research overall: The study investigated the way shared, self-reactive T-cell receptor alpha chains are produced in the human thymus.

The library was obtained by the immunoSEQ multiplex PCR assay. Drawn from immuneACCESS, this table holds only the in-frame rearrangements with V and J called that TCRdb kept. Clones are partly lost; checked studies trace under half to an unresolved V gene and leave the rest unexplained. The sample table records 640,000 or so clones; 87% of these occur just once. The biggest ten clones account for roughly 0.0089% of the sample. The CDR3 starts with the cysteine, ends with the phenylalanine, and has 16 residues. Here the CDR3 DNA is all that survives: 48 bases in frame from base 1. CDR1 and CDR2 (SGHKS, YYEKEE) derive from the germline V gene (reference sequence). After removal of 4 bases from V and 4 bases from J, the junction retains 14 bases not matched to a gene. This clone was detected only once. Its antigen is not yet known. Base-call qualities are not available, and no considerably larger clone is one nucleotide away.

This sample was shared with a second study, whose subject was human thymus T cells. The other study reports the following: Donors were immunologically healthy infants undergoing open corrective cardiac surgery for congenital heart defects in Finland. Thymus tissue was obtained as surgical resects removed during corrective cardiac surgery. Biased V and J gene segment usage appeared to be present in both thymic and peripheral blood repertoires. Highly overlapping thymic TCR repertoires among unrelated individuals were reported in the related research. The study described the TCR alpha and beta repertoires in under ten infant thymus samples and a handful of matching peripheral blood samples. Donor ages ranged from roughly 6 to 244 days, and the cohort comprised roughly six male and a couple of female infants. After being mechanically released from the tissue, thymocytes were kept at -70 degrees C in pellets of roughly 9.5-32 million cells. Genomic DNA was extracted from frozen cell pellets with a QIAsymphony instrument. The immunoSEQ multiplex PCR assay was used to amplify the TCRB and TCRAD loci from a standardized quantity of quality-controlled genomic DNA. The V(D)J region was spanned by amplicons of a length sufficient to cover the CDR3 and to identify V and J genes. Amplicon sequencing was performed on an Illumina platform through the commercial immunoSEQ service. Primer bias and sequencing errors were corrected as previously described, and TCRAD and TCRB definitions were based on the IMGT database. Analysis of the repertoires was done with immunoSEQ Analyzer 3.0 and VDJTools and included basic statistics, V/J segment usage, diversity estimates, rarefaction and pairwise overlap. Diversity was estimated using the Chao1, ChaoE, Efron-Thisted, Shannon and inverse Simpson indices, and was also estimated on datasets down-sampled to the size of the smallest sample. Repertoire overlap was determined by strict matching of CDR3 nucleotide sequence, V gene and J gene, and Jaccard-based multidimensional scaling clustering was applied. Thymus samples yielded on average approximately 800,000 unique TCRB clonotypes, compared with around 91,000 from blood samples.

The TCR sequence derives from a boy younger than two with a congenital heart defect. Donor details come from another sample of the same person, matched by shared clones. Sequenced: thymocytes. This receptor chain uses TRBV5-5 and TRBJ2-7, and 7 bases in between align with TRBD2. The nucleotides are TGTGCCAGCAGCCTAAGAGTCGGGGGGATCCTGTACGAGCAGTACTTC. This translates into CASSLRVGGILYEQYF. The full variable domain, with segments outside the CDR3 supplied by the reference TRBV5-5 and TRBJ2-7 proteins, appears as DAGVTQSPTHLIKTRGQQVTLRCSPISGHKSVSWYQQVLGQGPQFIFQYYEKEERGRGNFPDRFSARQFPNYSSELNVNALLLGDSALYLCASSLRVGGILYEQYFGPGTRLTVT.